The 13 T cell receptor beta chains given below trace back to one sample, sequenced in a study of early T cells in non-severe SARS-CoV-2 infection. Each CDR3 protein gets one entry after TCRdb re-called the 5' RACE reads with MiXCR. The top ten clones hold roughly 6% of a sample with tens of thousands of distinct CDR3 sequences, approximately 10% of them seen once. Specimen: whole blood. Receptors originate from an adult who was a healthcare worker with PCR-confirmed SARS-CoV-2 infection or an uninfected control (not recorded which).

The CDR3 coding sequence is TGTGCCAGCAGCCCGGGACAGGACTCCTACGAGCAGTACTTC. This codes for CASSPGQDSYEQYF. The chain links TRBV28 to TRBJ2-7, with 8 bases lining up with TRBD1. V trimming: 6 bases; J trimming: 0 bases; junction bases outside the gene matches: 4. This CDR3 contains 14 residues. The germline V gene encodes CDR1 MDHEN and CDR2 SYDVKM.

In its sample, this clonotype was seen many times. The chain couples TRBV2 to TRBJ2-1; D is unresolved. Germline V gene sequence: CDR1 SNHLY, CDR2 FYNNEI. Between the trimmed V and J ends, which lost 6 bases and 8 bases, there was a span of 14 bases. This CDR3 has 13 residues. The DNA of the CDR3 is TGTGCCAGCAGCGAACCCGTCCCGGATGAGCAGTTCTTC. This codes for CASSEPVPDEQFF.

This clonotype was counted only a few times. The chain uses TRBV20-1 and TRBJ2-1, with TRBD2 identical over 11 bases. V shed 1 base, J shed 6 bases, and the junction held 2 bases outside the gene matches. There are 14 residues in the CDR3. Germline CDR1 DFQATT, CDR2 SNEGSKA (reference sequence). In DNA, the CDR3 is TGCAGTGCTAGAGTTAGCGGGAGGGCCAATGAGCAGTTCTTC. It yields the protein CSARVSGRANEQFF.

This clonotype was seen many times. The chain has TRBV20-1 and TRBJ2-1; perhaps D is TRBD1 or TRBD2 (5 bases each). The CDR3 spans 12 residues. Germline-derived CDR1 and CDR2 are DFQATT and SNEGSKA (reference sequence). Between the trimmed V and J ends, which lost 5 bases and 15 bases, there was a span of 20 bases. The CDR3 protein is CSAVDGTIDTFF. In DNA form, the CDR3 reads TGCAGTGCTGTAGACGGGACCATCGACACGTTCTTC.

The chain couples TRBV29-1 to TRBJ2-7, with 9 nucleotides matching TRBD1. Germline loops: CDR1 SQVTM, CDR2 ANQGSEA. The V and J ends lost 6 bases and 6 bases, in that order; junction bases with no gene match: 15. The CDR3 loop spans 15 amino acids. CDR3 region: CSVFFGTGMNSEQYF. CDR3 sequence (DNA): TGCAGCGTCTTCTTTGGGACAGGGATGAATAGCGAGCAGTACTTC.

This clonotype was seen more than once but under ten times. The chain recombines TRBV9 with TRBJ2-1; 7 nucleotides line up with TRBD1. V shed 3 bases and J 8 bases; nucleotides not matched to a gene: 2. Per germline, CDR1 SGDLS and CDR2 YYNGEE. The CDR3 totals 12 residues. The CDR3 bases are TGTGCCAGCAGCGAGGGGGCACATGAGCAGTTCTTC. Protein sequence: CASSEGAHEQFF.

This chain joins TRBV11-2 and TRBJ2-1, with TRBD2 identical over 8 bases. V lost 3 bases and J lost 4; bases outside the gene matches: 5. Germline V gives CDR1 SGHAT, CDR2 FQNNGV. The CDR3 is 15 residues long. CDR3 nucleotides: TGTGCCAGCAGCTTGGGACTAGTCGGTTACAATGAGCAGTTCTTC. Translating it yields CASSLGLVGYNEQFF. Combining the CDR3 with reference TRBV11-2 and TRBJ2-1 gives the whole variable domain EAGVAQSPRYKIIEKRQSVAFWCNPISGHATLYWYQQILGQGPKLLIQFQNNGVVDDSQLPKDRFSAERLKGVDSTLKIQPAKLEDSAVYLCASSLGLVGYNEQFFGPGTRLTVL.

A few counts support this clonotype. This chain links TRBV27 with TRBJ2-1; 11 bases map to TRBD2. The germline V gene has CDR1 MNHEY and CDR2 SMNVEV (reference sequence). The CDR3 is made up of 14 amino acids. J was trimmed by 5 bases and V by 7 bases; bases with no gene match: 4. The CDR3 spells CASTRLAGNNEQFF. The CDR3 nucleotides read TGTGCCAGCACCCGACTAGCGGGAAACAATGAGCAGTTCTTC.

This clonotype was seen a handful of times. The gene calls are TRBV28 and TRBJ2-1, with D tentatively TRBD2 (6 bases). The CDR3 totals 13 residues. V lost 5 bases and J lost 8, with 13 bases in between. CDR1 is MDHEN and CDR2 is SYDVKM in the germline V gene. CDR3 residues: CASSTRPSDEQFF. The CDR3, as DNA: TGTGCCAGCAGTACCCGGCCTAGCGATGAGCAGTTCTTC.

This clonotype was observed many times. The chain is built from TRBV11-3 and TRBJ1-1; D gene unclear. The germline CDR1 and CDR2 sequences are SGHNT and YENEEA. The CDR3 totals 13 residues. V lost 0 bases and J lost 1, with 3 bases in between. CDR3 DNA sequence: TGTGCCAGCAGCTTAGAGGCGAACACTGAAGCTTTCTTT. It encodes CASSLEANTEAFF. Full variable domain (rest looked up from reference TRBV11-3 and TRBJ1-1): EAGVVQSPRYKIIEKKQPVAFWCNPISGHNTLYWYLQNLGQGPELLIRYENEEAVDDSQLPKDRFSAERLKGVDSTLKIQPAELGDSAVYLCASSLEANTEAFFGQGTRLTVV.

This clonotype was seen a few times. CDR3 DNA: TGTGCCAGCAGCTCGGGGACGGACACCTACAATGAGCAGTTCTTC. This sequence encodes CASSSGTDTYNEQFF. This chain links TRBV11-1 with TRBJ2-1, with D possibly called TRBD1 or TRBD2 (5 bases each). This CDR3 contains 15 residues. Germline V lookup: CDR1 SGHAT, CDR2 FQDESV (reference sequence). Trimming cost V 4 bases and J 2 bases, with 12 bases left between them.

This clonotype showed up just a few times. This rearrangement joins TRBV7-2 to TRBJ1-1; D gene uncertain. The germline CDR1 and CDR2 sequences are SGHTA and FQGNSA. This CDR3 region has 12 residues. The V and J ends lost 1 base and 11 bases respectively, with 11 bases between them. The CDR3 bases are TGTGCCAGCAGCTTAGAGAGGGTCCGGGCTTTCTTT. Its translation: CASSLERVRAFF. Using reference TRBV7-2 and TRBJ1-1 for the parts outside the CDR3, the full variable domain is GAGVSQSPSNKVTEKGKDVELRCDPISGHTALYWYRQSLGQGLEFLIYFQGNSAPDKSGLPSDRFSAERTGGSVSTLTIQRTQQEDSAVYLCASSLERVRAFFGQGTRLTVV.

The chain combines TRBV30 with TRBJ2-3; D might be TRBD1 (6 bases). Trimming removed 0 bases at V and 6 bases at J, with 16 bases between. The germline V gene has CDR1 GTSNPN and CDR2 SVGIG (reference sequence). The CDR3 consists of 15 residues. The CDR3 nucleotides are TGTGCCTGGAGTGTAACAGGGACGGGCGGGGATACGCAGTATTTT. Translated, it gives CAWSVTGTGGDTQYF. Filled out from reference TRBV30 and TRBJ2-3, the complete variable domain reads SQTIHQWPATLVQPVGSPLSLECTVEGTSNPNLYWYRQAAGRGLQLLFYSVGIGQISSEVPQNLSASRPQDRQFILSSKKLLLSDSGFYLCAWSVTGTGGDTQYFGPGTRLTVL.